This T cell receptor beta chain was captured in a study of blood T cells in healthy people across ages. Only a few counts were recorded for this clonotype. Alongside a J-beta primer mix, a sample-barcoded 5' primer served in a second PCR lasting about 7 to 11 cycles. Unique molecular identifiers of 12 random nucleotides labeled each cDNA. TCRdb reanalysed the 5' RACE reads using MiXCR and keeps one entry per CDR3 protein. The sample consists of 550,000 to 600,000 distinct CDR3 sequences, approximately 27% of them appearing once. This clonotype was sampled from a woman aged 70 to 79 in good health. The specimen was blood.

CDR3 sequence: CASSSMATGNTIYF. In nucleotides, the CDR3 is TGTGCCAGCAGCTCTATGGCTACGGGAAACACCATATATTTT. V usage is TRBV7-2 and J usage is TRBJ1-3; D is undetermined. CDR1 is SGHTA, CDR2 FQGNSA, per germline. This CDR3 has 14 residues. Trimming cost V 4 bases and J 4 bases, with 11 bases left between them.